One and the same sample provided the 24 T cell receptor beta chains below, sequenced in a study of T-cell reconstitution after alpha-beta-depleted transplantation in children. Broader study findings: Newly generated T cells supplied most T-cell counts and diversity one year post-transplant.

Their antigens are not known. Preparation of the TCRbeta library involved a method that used unique molecular identifiers. A single record per CDR3 protein comes from TCRdb applying MiXCR to the PCR reads. The sample carries about 300,000 distinct CDR3 sequences, just over 7.5% recorded once. Source: peripheral blood, taken 360 days after TCRalphabeta/CD19-depleted stem cell transplant. These receptors were obtained from a female patient aged 2-9 years who had a stem cell transplant for Fanconi anemia, so the T cells may come from the graft donor.

As to this clonotype: This could be a read error, since a much larger clone is one nucleotide away. The V call is TRBV4-1, the J call TRBJ1-1, with a weak D call TRBD1 (6 bases). CDR3 size: 17 residues. Trimming shortened V by 4 bases and J by 2 bases, and 20 bases separated the two germline ends. Germline V gene lookup returns CDR1 MGHRA and CDR2 YSYEKL. This CDR3 reads CASSPRGHSEKNTEAFF. The CDR3 coding sequence is TGCGCCAGCAGCCCAAGGGGACATTCGGAAAAAAACACTGAAGCTTTCTTT.

V and J are TRBV21-1 and TRBJ1-6; TRBD1 is the table's D call, not checked against the DNA. TRBV21-1 constitutes a pseudogene. The CDR3 spans 15 residues. CDR3: CASSPQGGCYSPLHF. In DNA, the CDR3 is TGTGCCAGCAGCCCTCAGGGGGGATGCTATTCACCCCTCCACTTT.

This clonotype was counted many times. V gene TRBV5-1 combines with J gene TRBJ2-1; 9 nucleotides agree with TRBD2. The germline CDR1 and CDR2 sequences are SGHRS and YFSETQ. There are 17 residues in the CDR3. V shed 2 bases and J 0 bases; nucleotides not matched to a gene: 6. In DNA, the CDR3 is TGCGCCAGCAGCTTAAGGACTAGCGCGAGCTCCTACAATGAGCAGTTCTTC. Protein product: CASSLRTSASSYNEQFF.

The rearrangement joins TRBV30 to TRBJ1-3; possibly TRBD1 for D (5 bases). Germline values: CDR1 GTSNPN, CDR2 SVGIG (reference sequence). Trimming shortened V by 2 bases and J by 7 bases, and 18 bases separated the two germline ends. The CDR3 totals 15 residues. The CDR3 spells CAWSSPLRERNTIYF. The CDR3 DNA follows: TGTGCCTGGAGTTCCCCCCTCAGGGAAAGGAACACCATATATTTT.

The table lists this clonotype with many counts. V usage is TRBV6-5 and J usage is TRBJ2-3; TRBD1 agrees at 7 bases. Germline values: CDR1 MNHEY, CDR2 SVGAGI. The CDR3 is 16 amino acids. The V and J ends lost 2 bases and 0 bases, in that order; junction bases with no gene match: 5. The CDR3 loop is CASSYRQGISTDTQYF. The CDR3, as DNA: TGTGCCAGCAGTTACAGACAGGGTATCAGCACAGATACGCAGTATTTT.

There are many counts of this clonotype. The CDR3 reads CASSQSYPGSGYTF. In nucleotides, the CDR3 is TGTGCCAGCAGCCAAAGTTACCCAGGGTCTGGCTACACCTTC. The V gene is TRBV4-2, the J gene TRBJ1-2, with D perhaps TRBD1 (5 bases). With 2 bases removed from V and 7 bases from J, the gap between germline ends came to 14 bases. This CDR3 is 14 amino acids long. Germline CDR1 LGHNA, CDR2 YNFKEQ.

Remarks on this clonotype: A read error may explain this, as a much larger clone is one base away. This rearrangement joins TRBV20-1 to TRBJ1-2; no clear D. This CDR3 spans 12 amino acids. The germline V gene has CDR1 DFQATT and CDR2 SNEGSKA (reference sequence). CDR3 amino acids: CSALTARDGFTF. CDR3 sequence (DNA): TGCAGTGCCCTGACCGCCCGTGATGGCTTCACCTTC.

The genes are TRBV20-1 and TRBJ1-1; no clear D gene. Trimming removed 8 bases at V and 0 bases at J, with 10 bases between. Germline V lookup: CDR1 DFQATT, CDR2 SNEGSKA (reference sequence). The CDR3 loop spans 12 amino acids. For the CDR3, the DNA is TGCAGTCACATGCAGCTGAACACTGAAGCTTTCTTT. As protein: CSHMQLNTEAFF.

The table lists this clonotype with many counts. The rearrangement links TRBV4-1 to TRBJ1-1; D might be TRBD1 (5 bases). The length of the CDR3 is 16 residues. Trimming stripped 1 base from V and 0 bases from J, with 12 bases between. Germline CDR1 MGHRA, CDR2 YSYEKL. The CDR3 sequence: CASSQAGTGLNTEAFF. The CDR3 DNA sequence: TGCGCCAGCAGCCAAGCGGGGACGGGATTGAACACTGAAGCTTTCTTT.

There are a few counts of this clonotype. V and J are TRBV7-2 and TRBJ2-3; 7 bases match TRBD2. This CDR3 contains 13 residues. Per germline, CDR1 SGHTA and CDR2 FQGNSA. The J segment lost 8 bases and the V segment lost 6 bases, leaving 8 bases of the junction unmatched. In nucleotides, the CDR3 is TGTGCCAGCAGTATGGTCTTAGCGGGTACGCAGTATTTT. Translation: CASSMVLAGTQYF.

This clonotype was picked up many times. The gene calls are TRBV3-1 and TRBJ1-4, with TRBD1 as a possible D gene (6 bases). The V gene's germline CDR1 is LGHDT and CDR2 YNNKEL (reference sequence). The V gene lost 4 bases and the J gene lost 6 bases, with 15 bases spanning the gap. The CDR3 spans 15 residues. The CDR3 sequence is CASSPVGTPDEKLFF. In nucleotides, the CDR3 is TGTGCCAGCAGCCCCGTAGGGACACCGGATGAAAAACTGTTTTTT.

This clonotype has at least ten counts. The CDR3 coding sequence is TGTGCCAGCAGTTTAGCGTGGTACTACGAGCAGTACTTC. This sequence encodes CASSLAWYYEQYF. The V gene is TRBV28, the J gene TRBJ2-7; unclear D gene. The CDR3 is made up of 13 amino acids. Germline V CDR1 and CDR2: MDHEN, SYDVKM. Trimming left V 2 bases short and J 3 bases short, with 8 bases between.

Many counts were recorded for this clonotype. The V gene is TRBV29-1, the J gene TRBJ2-1; D is uncertain. This CDR3 has 15 residues. Germline V gives CDR1 SQVTM, CDR2 ANQGSEA. V lost 0 bases to trimming and J lost 6 bases, with 15 bases between them. Written as DNA, the CDR3 is TGCAGCGTTGAAGATGCTTCGCCTGCCCCCAATGAGCAGTTCTTC. Translated: CSVEDASPAPNEQFF.

J is TRBJ2-5 and V is TRBV7-2; TRBD1 agrees at 7 bases. The germline gives CDR1 SGHTA, CDR2 FQGNSA. CDR3 length: 17 residues. The V segment lost 5 bases and the J segment 4 bases; nucleotides outside the gene matches: 16. DNA for the CDR3: TGTGCCAGCAGCGCCAACAGGGGAACCGGGGTCCGAGAGACCCAGTACTTC. This encodes CASSANRGTGVRETQYF.

This clonotype has a handful of counts. The chain links TRBV12-3 or TRBV12-4 to TRBJ2-7; D possibly corresponds to TRBD2 (6 bases). This CDR3 has 15 residues. Trimming removed 5 bases at V and 2 bases at J, with 16 bases between. CDR3 sequence reads: CASSPDAGRAYEQYF. CDR3 nucleotides: TGTGCCAGCAGTCCTGATGCGGGGAGAGCCTACGAGCAGTACTTC.

The table lists this clonotype with many counts. The chain employs TRBV12-3 or TRBV12-4 and TRBJ1-5; 9 bases align to TRBD1. V shed 5 bases and J 2 bases; nucleotides not matched to a gene: 7. There are 16 residues in the CDR3. The DNA for the CDR3 is TGTGCCAGCAGTCGGGAAACAGGGGGCGGCAATCAGCCCCAGCATTTT. It specifies CASSRETGGGNQPQHF.

This clonotype was detected only a few times. This sequence joins TRBV7-3 and TRBJ2-2; 12 bases are shared with TRBD1. Germline lookup yields CDR1 SGHTA and CDR2 FQGTGA. The CDR3 length is 17 residues. V shed 4 bases, J shed 7 bases, and the junction held 10 bases outside the gene matches. The CDR3 DNA follows: TGTGCCAGCAGCTCGGAACCGGGACAGGGGGCTTACGGGGAGCTGTTTTTT. Its protein product is CASSSEPGQGAYGELFF. Variable domain in full (rest from reference TRBV7-3 and TRBJ2-2): GAGVSQTPSNKVTEKGKYVELRCDPISGHTALYWYRQSLGQGPEFLIYFQGTGAADDSGLPNDRFFAVRPEGSVSTLKIQRTERGDSAVYLCASSSEPGQGAYGELFFGEGSRLTVL.

In this sample, this clonotype turned up a few times. This chain links TRBV2 with TRBJ1-1; the match to TRBD1 covers 9 bases. This CDR3 comprises 18 residues. V was pared by 4 bases and J by 4 bases, with 16 bases of the junction left unmatched. CDR1 is SNHLY, CDR2 FYNNEI, per germline. The CDR3 region is CASSGTTGTGMWGTEAFF. Here the CDR3 DNA reads TGTGCCAGCAGTGGAACAACCGGGACAGGGATGTGGGGCACTGAAGCTTTCTTT.

The V and J genes are TRBV11-2 and TRBJ2-2; D remains ambiguous. CDR1 SGHAT and CDR2 FQNNGV come from the germline V gene. The V end was cut by 6 bases, the J end by 6 bases, with 14 bases between. CDR3 size: 14 residues. The CDR3 reads CASSSTRGPGELFF. CDR3 DNA: TGTGCCAGCAGTTCTACGCGTGGGCCCGGGGAGCTGTTTTTT. Combining the CDR3 with reference TRBV11-2 and TRBJ2-2 gives the whole variable domain EAGVAQSPRYKIIEKRQSVAFWCNPISGHATLYWYQQILGQGPKLLIQFQNNGVVDDSQLPKDRFSAERLKGVDSTLKIQPAKLEDSAVYLCASSSTRGPGELFFGEGSRLTVL.

This clonotype was picked up a small number of times. V usage is TRBV6-5 and J usage is TRBJ2-7; D ambiguous. Germline V gene lookup returns CDR1 MNHEY and CDR2 SVGAGI. The CDR3 runs to 11 residues. V shed 7 bases and J shed 0 bases, with 4 bases lying between them. The CDR3 here is CASTHSYEQYF. The CDR3 DNA reads as TGTGCCAGCACTCACTCCTACGAGCAGTACTTC.

In regard to this clonotype: Sequence at one end of the junction differs from germline and may be a read error. The CDR3 nucleotides are TGTGCCGTCGGATTCGGGGGCCGCCCGTGGAACTTC. Translated: CAVGFGGRPWNF. V gene TRBV28 combines with J gene TRBJ2-5; either TRBD1 or TRBD2 may fit D (6 bases each). The CDR3 has 12 amino acids. Germline assignment: CDR1 MDHEN and CDR2 SYDVKM.

This clonotype was seen many times. This chain connects TRBV21-1 to TRBJ2-5; the D call in the table, TRBD1, was not verified against the DNA. TRBV21-1 is classified as a pseudogene. This CDR3 region has 17 residues. CDR3 DNA: TGTGCCAGCAGCAACCGACCGCCGAGCCCCGTCCAAGAGACCCAGTACTTC. Protein sequence: CASSNRPPSPVQETQYF.

There are many counts of this clonotype. J is TRBJ2-7 and V is TRBV10-3; 8 bases line up with TRBD2. The germline V gene encodes CDR1 ENHRY and CDR2 SYGVKD. The CDR3 spans 16 residues. V lost 5 bases to trimming and J lost 4 bases; unmatched junction nucleotides: 13. As DNA, the CDR3 is TGTGCCATCAGTCGCGAGGAACTAGCGGATAATTACGAGCAGTACTTC. Translated, it gives CAISREELADNYEQYF.

The sample holds many counts of this clonotype. The chain is built from TRBV7-3 and TRBJ1-3; D gene ambiguous. This CDR3 has 15 amino acids. CDR1 and CDR2 (germline): SGHTA, FQGTGA. Between the trimmed V and J ends, which lost 5 bases and 2 bases, there was a span of 13 bases. As DNA, the CDR3 is TGTGCCAGCAGCCCATCCGGGTCACCTGGAAACACCATATATTTT. It codes for CASSPSGSPGNTIYF. The complete variable domain, with remaining parts taken from reference TRBV7-3 and TRBJ1-3, reads GAGVSQTPSNKVTEKGKYVELRCDPISGHTALYWYRQSLGQGPEFLIYFQGTGAADDSGLPNDRFFAVRPEGSVSTLKIQRTERGDSAVYLCASSPSGSPGNTIYFGEGSWLTVV.